This T cell receptor (beta chain) was sequenced in a study of T cells in Graves' hyperthyroidism and ophthalmopathy (dated by TCRdb to the late 2010s). About the study as a whole: Peripheral blood was collected at initial diagnosis, before any treatment. To identify distinguishing TCR V-J signatures, a discovery cohort of around 98 patients was used, comprising 43 with Graves' ophthalmopathy and approximately 58 with stable Graves' hyperthyroidism. Whether ophthalmopathy could be predicted prospectively was tested in an independent validation cohort made up of roughly 19 hyperthyroidism patients plus 17 patients who later progressed to ophthalmopathy. The 100 or so discovery patients were randomly split 7:3 into training and test sets. The study also compared thyroid tissue and blood T-cell repertoires from roughly 6 Graves' hyperthyroidism patients. Once sampling was done, hyperthyroidism patients were given methimazole at a starting dose of 30 mg daily, whereas ophthalmopathy patients were given high-dose intravenous methylprednisolone. TCR Vbeta CDR3 sequencing of 135 peripheral blood samples (43 ophthalmopathy, about 74 hyperthyroidism and some 17 progressor patients) is reported in the paper.

Taken from the germline V gene, the CDR1 and CDR2 loops are SGHVS and FNYEAQ. The CDR3 measures 16 amino acids from cysteine to phenylalanine. Solely the CDR3 DNA is kept, with 48 bases framed from the first base. This clonotype was detected once. Which antigen it targets is not known. Germline and junction disagree at one end, which may indicate a read error. The TCR beta CDR3 regions were amplified from the RNA transcripts. The first round of RT-PCR for the TCR CDR3 was performed with the HTBI primer set and the Qiagen OneStep RT-PCR kit. A second multiplex PCR round built the libraries, followed by size selection and purification. Libraries were sequenced paired-end with 100 bp reads on an Illumina HiSeq2000. The authors processed their data as follows. Raw data were processed with SOAPnuke, discarding reads with adapters, uncalled bases, mean Phred below 15, or no exact constant-primer or identifier match. COPE v1.2.5 was used to merge high-quality paired reads, and clonotypes were defined as unique nucleotide sequences. MiTCR v1.1 was used to align clonotypes to the IMGT TRBV, TRBD and TRBJ reference segments. Analysis was restricted to V-J combinations with a frequency above 0.0001, which covered about 99% of repertoires. The TCS score was defined as the ratio of F50 (clonal expansion) to E x V (chaos), calculated using BLOSUM62-based TCRdist between CDR3 peptides within each V-J. Welch's t-statistics and random forest reduced fewer than 600 V-J features to 10 to 15, which were used in a naive Bayes classifier (R e1071). The public reads were reprocessed in TCRdb via fastp at Q25 and MiXCR, keeping in-frame beta chains. One record per CDR3 amino acid sequence lists the most common genes and DNA. These V and J calls originate from TCRdb's pipeline instead of the authors' own analysis. A total of about 160,000 distinct CDR3 sequences appear in this sample, 9.4% of them only once. The ten largest clonotypes hold around 21% of the sample.

The hyperthyroidism patients were between 18 and 65 years old and newly diagnosed, with a disease duration of less than 2 months. Patients with uncontrolled infections, other autoimmune diseases, pregnancy or lactation were excluded. Clinical symptoms, serum thyroxine and TRAb, thyroid ultrasound, and orbital computed tomography formed the basis for the diagnoses. Blood from progressor patients was collected at the time of first diagnosis with hyperthyroidism, before any ophthalmopathy symptoms had appeared. Ficoll-Paque density gradient centrifugation was used to isolate PBMCs from around 9.1 ml of fresh peripheral blood. Progressor patients were defined as those initially diagnosed with Graves' hyperthyroidism in whom ophthalmopathy developed during follow-up. Trizol reagent was used to extract total RNA, and RNA quality was then checked on an Agilent 2100 Bioanalyzer. What the work shows at the level of the full study, not this receptor alone: Sample size was not statistically predetermined, and blinding of investigators to group allocation was not performed. In validation, progression to ophthalmopathy was predicted by the model with more than 65% sensitivity and 72.22% specificity, a median of about 6.8 months before onset. Ophthalmopathy was separated from stable hyperthyroidism by a 13 V-J signature model, with roughly 88% sensitivity and about 81% specificity obtained in cross-validation and 80%/75% obtained in testing. Most expanded thyroid clonotypes (frequency above 0.001) were also found in blood, which suggests that blood repertoires may mirror thyroid immune responses.

The chain joins TRBV7-6 to TRBJ2-2; the D gene is perhaps TRBD1 or TRBD2, as each covers 5 bases. This TCR came from a woman aged 18-30 years with Graves' hyperthyroidism that later progressed to Graves' ophthalmopathy. The material sequenced was blood. The CDR3 corresponds to CASSPAPGAYTGELSF. The nucleotide sequence reads TGTGCCAGCAGCCCCGCACCCGGGGCCTACACCGGGGAGCTGTCTTTT.